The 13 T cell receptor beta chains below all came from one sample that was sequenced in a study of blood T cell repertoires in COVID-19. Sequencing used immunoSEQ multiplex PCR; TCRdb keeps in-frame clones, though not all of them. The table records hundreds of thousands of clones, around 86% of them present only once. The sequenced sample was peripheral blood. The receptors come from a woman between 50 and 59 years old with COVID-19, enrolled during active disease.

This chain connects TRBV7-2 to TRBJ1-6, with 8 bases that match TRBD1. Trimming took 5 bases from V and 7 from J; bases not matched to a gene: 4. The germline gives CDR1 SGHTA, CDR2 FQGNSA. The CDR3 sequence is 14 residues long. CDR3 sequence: CASSLQGGNSPLHF. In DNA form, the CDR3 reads TGTGCCAGCAGCCTACAGGGGGGAAATTCACCCCTCCACTTT. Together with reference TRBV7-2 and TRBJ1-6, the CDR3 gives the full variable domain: GAGVSQSPSNKVTEKGKDVELRCDPISGHTALYWYRQSLGQGLEFLIYFQGNSAPDKSGLPSDRFSAERTGGSVSTLTIQRTQQEDSAVYLCASSLQGGNSPLHFGNGTRLTVT.

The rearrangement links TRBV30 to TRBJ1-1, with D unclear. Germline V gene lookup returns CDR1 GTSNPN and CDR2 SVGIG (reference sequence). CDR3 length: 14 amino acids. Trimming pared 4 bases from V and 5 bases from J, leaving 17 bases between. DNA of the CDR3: TGTGCCTGGAATTTTGGGATGGGGAGTACTGAAGCTTTCTTT. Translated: CAWNFGMGSTEAFF.

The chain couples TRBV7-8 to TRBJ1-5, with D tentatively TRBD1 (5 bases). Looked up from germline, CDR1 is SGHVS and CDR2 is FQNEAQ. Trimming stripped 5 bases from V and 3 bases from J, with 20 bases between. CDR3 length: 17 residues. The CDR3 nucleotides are TGTGCCAGCAGCCAAAGTGAGGGGAGGTTGATCAATCAGCCCCAGCATTTT. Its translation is CASSQSEGRLINQPQHF.

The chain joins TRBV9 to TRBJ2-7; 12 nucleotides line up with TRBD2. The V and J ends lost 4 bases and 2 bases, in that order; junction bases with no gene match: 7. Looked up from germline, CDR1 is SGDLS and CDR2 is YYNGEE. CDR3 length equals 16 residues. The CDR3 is CASSPQTSGSTYEQYF. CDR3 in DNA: TGTGCCAGCAGCCCCCAGACTAGCGGGAGTACCTACGAGCAGTACTTC.

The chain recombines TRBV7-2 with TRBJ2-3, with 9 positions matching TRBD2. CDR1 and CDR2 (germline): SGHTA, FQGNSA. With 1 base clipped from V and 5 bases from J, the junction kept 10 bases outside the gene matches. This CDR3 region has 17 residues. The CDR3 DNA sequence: TGTGCCAGCAGCTTAGAGCCGACTAGCGGCCCTCTAGATACGCAGTATTTT. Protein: CASSLEPTSGPLDTQYF. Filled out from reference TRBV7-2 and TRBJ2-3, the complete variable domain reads GAGVSQSPSNKVTEKGKDVELRCDPISGHTALYWYRQSLGQGLEFLIYFQGNSAPDKSGLPSDRFSAERTGGSVSTLTIQRTQQEDSAVYLCASSLEPTSGPLDTQYFGPGTRLTVL.

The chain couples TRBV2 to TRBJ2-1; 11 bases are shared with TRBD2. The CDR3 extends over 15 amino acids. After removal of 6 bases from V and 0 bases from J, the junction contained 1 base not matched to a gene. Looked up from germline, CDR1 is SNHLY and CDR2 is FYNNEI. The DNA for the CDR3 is TGTGCCAGCAGACTAGCGGGAGCCTCCTACAATGAGCAGTTCTTC. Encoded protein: CASRLAGASYNEQFF.

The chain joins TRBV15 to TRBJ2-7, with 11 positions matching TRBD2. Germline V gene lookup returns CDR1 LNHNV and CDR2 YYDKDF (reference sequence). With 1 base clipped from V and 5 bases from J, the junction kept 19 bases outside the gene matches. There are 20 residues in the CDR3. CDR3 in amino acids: CATSRALVIGTSGNQHEQYF. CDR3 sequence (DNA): TGTGCCACCAGCAGAGCTCTGGTGATCGGGACTAGCGGCAACCAACACGAGCAGTACTTC.

In DNA, the CDR3 is TGCAGTGCTAGTAAGCGCGGGAGCTCCTACGAGCAGTACTTC. As protein: CSASKRGSSYEQYF. The rearrangement joins TRBV20-1 to TRBJ2-7, with 7 bases matching TRBD2. This CDR3 contains 14 residues. Germline V gene data show CDR1 as DFQATT and CDR2 as SNEGSKA (reference sequence). J gave up 0 bases and V 3 bases, and 5 bases lay outside the gene matches.

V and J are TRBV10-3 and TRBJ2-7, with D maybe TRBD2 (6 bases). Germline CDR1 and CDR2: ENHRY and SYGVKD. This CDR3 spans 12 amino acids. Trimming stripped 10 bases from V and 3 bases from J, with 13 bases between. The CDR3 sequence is CATGGSFYEQYF. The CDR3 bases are TGTGCCACCGGAGGGAGTTTCTACGAGCAGTACTTC.

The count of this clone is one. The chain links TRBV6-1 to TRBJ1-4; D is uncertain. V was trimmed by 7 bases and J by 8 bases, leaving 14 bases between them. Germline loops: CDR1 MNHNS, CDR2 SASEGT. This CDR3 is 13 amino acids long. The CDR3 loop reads CASNRGLREKLFF. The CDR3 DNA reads TGTGCCAGCAATCGGGGTCTCCGGGAAAAACTGTTTTTT.

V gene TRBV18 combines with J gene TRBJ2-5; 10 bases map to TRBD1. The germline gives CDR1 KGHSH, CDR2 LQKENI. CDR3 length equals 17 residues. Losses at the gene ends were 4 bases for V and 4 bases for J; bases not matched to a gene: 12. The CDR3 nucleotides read TGTGCCAGCTCACAGAACCCCGGGACAGGGGTAGGAGAGACCCAGTACTTC. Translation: CASSQNPGTGVGETQYF.

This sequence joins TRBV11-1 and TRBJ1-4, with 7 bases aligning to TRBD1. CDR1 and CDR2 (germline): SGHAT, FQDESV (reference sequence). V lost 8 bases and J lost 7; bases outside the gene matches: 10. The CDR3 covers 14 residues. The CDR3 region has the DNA TGTGCCAGCTCAGCGTCAGGGGGACGTGAAAAACTGTTTTTT. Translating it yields CASSASGGREKLFF.

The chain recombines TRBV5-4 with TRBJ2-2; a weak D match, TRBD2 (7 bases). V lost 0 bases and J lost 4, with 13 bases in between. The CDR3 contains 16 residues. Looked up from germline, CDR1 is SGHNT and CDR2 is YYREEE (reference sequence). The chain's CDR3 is CASSLAGGRSTGELFF. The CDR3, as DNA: TGTGCCAGCAGCTTGGCGGGGGGCCGGTCCACCGGGGAGCTGTTTTTT. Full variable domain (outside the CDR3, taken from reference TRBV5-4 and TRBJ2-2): ETGVTQSPTHLIKTRGQQVTLRCSSQSGHNTVSWYQQALGQGPQFIFQYYREEENGRGNFPPRFSGLQFPNYSSELNVNALELDDSALYLCASSLAGGRSTGELFFGEGSRLTVL.